The 18 T cell receptor beta chains reported below all come from one sample, sequenced in a study of blood T cell repertoires in COVID-19. The data were produced by immunoSEQ multiplex PCR, yet TCRdb's version contains in-frame clones alone and is incomplete. Altogether fewer than 350,000 clones are present, 70% to 90% being singletons, with the ten largest covering roughly 2.3%. The sequenced sample consisted of PBMCs or T cells enriched from blood (not recorded which). The receptors derive from a man aged 25-40 years who had recovered from COVID-19.

The rearrangement uses TRBV7-9 and TRBJ1-1; the match to TRBD1 covers 9 bases. CDR3 length: 16 amino acids. Germline V lookup: CDR1 SEHNR, CDR2 FQNEAQ (reference sequence). The junction had 6 bases not matched to a gene; V was cut back by 1 base and J by 3 bases. CDR3: CASSLGNRGPDTEAFF. The CDR3 DNA reads TGTGCCAGCAGCTTAGGGAACAGGGGGCCAGACACTGAAGCTTTCTTT. Based on the CDR3 plus reference TRBV7-9 and TRBJ1-1, the full variable domain is DTGVSQNPRHKITKRGQNVTFRCDPISEHNRLYWYRQTLGQGPEFLTYFQNEAQLEKSRLLSDRFSAERPKGSFSTLEIQRTEQGDSAMYLCASSLGNRGPDTEAFFGQGTRLTVV.

V gene TRBV18 combines with J gene TRBJ2-1, with D possibly matching TRBD2 (6 bases). V was trimmed by 3 bases and J by 6 bases, leaving 9 bases between them. The germline gives CDR1 KGHSH, CDR2 LQKENI. The CDR3 extends over 13 amino acids. In DNA form, the CDR3 reads TGTGCCAGCTCACCCGTGGGGGGCAATGAGCAGTTCTTC. This translates into CASSPVGGNEQFF. Full variable domain (remainder filled in from reference TRBV18 and TRBJ2-1): NAGVMQNPRHLVRRRGQEARLRCSPMKGHSHVYWYRQLPEEGLKFMVYLQKENIIDESGMPKERFSAEFPKEGPSILRIQQVVRGDSAAYFCASSPVGGNEQFFGPGTRLTVL.

About this clone itself: The same CDR3 is also encoded by other DNA sequences in this sample. The rearrangement joins TRBV5-1 to TRBJ1-5; 7 nucleotides match TRBD1. The CDR3 runs 14 residues. CDR1 SGHRS and CDR2 YFSETQ come from the germline V gene. The trim removed 0 bases at V and 4 bases at J, leaving 1 base unmatched. The CDR3 coding sequence is TGCGCCAGCAGCTTGGACAGGGGTAATCAGCCCCAGCATTTT. The encoded protein is CASSLDRGNQPQHF.

V usage is TRBV18 and J usage is TRBJ1-1, with a possible D match to TRBD1 (5 bases). CDR1 is KGHSH and CDR2 is LQKENI in the germline V gene. The CDR3 is 15 amino acids. V shed 0 bases and J shed 0 bases, with 8 bases lying between them. The CDR3 loop reads CASSPPRGVNTEAFF. In nucleotides, the CDR3 is TGTGCCAGCTCACCACCAAGGGGTGTGAACACTGAAGCTTTCTTT.

The chain combines TRBV5-1 with TRBJ2-1; 12 positions match TRBD2. J gave up 2 bases and V 0 bases, and 6 bases lay outside the gene matches. Looked up from germline, CDR1 is SGHRS and CDR2 is YFSETQ. The CDR3 is 18 residues long. The CDR3, as DNA: TGCGCCAGCAGCTTGGTACTAGCGGGGGGCCGAACCTACAATGAGCAGTTCTTC. This gives the protein CASSLVLAGGRTYNEQFF.

The chain joins TRBV10-3 to TRBJ1-5, with D maybe TRBD1 (5 bases). CDR3 length: 15 residues. Germline CDR1 reads ENHRY; CDR2 reads SYGVKD. Trimming removed 0 bases at V and 1 base at J, with 7 bases between. For the CDR3, the DNA is TGTGCCATCAGTGAGTCTGACAGAAGCAATCAGCCCCAGCATTTT. It codes for CAISESDRSNQPQHF.

The chain links TRBV5-1 to TRBJ1-1; D perhaps matches TRBD1 (5 bases). V was shortened by 4 bases and J by 4 bases, with 17 bases between the two germline ends. The germline CDR1 and CDR2 sequences are SGHRS and YFSETQ. The CDR3 consists of 15 residues. CDR3 loop: CASSREGLMGTEAFF. The CDR3, as DNA: TGCGCCAGCAGCAGGGAGGGGTTGATGGGCACTGAAGCTTTCTTT.

This clone was recorded only once. The chain is built from TRBV27 and TRBJ2-3, with 13 bases that match TRBD2. The CDR3 runs to 17 residues. Germline V CDR1 and CDR2: MNHEY, SMNVEV (reference sequence). V gave up 11 bases and J gave up 8 bases; unmatched junction bases: 19. The CDR3 nucleotides read TGTGCCTGTAAGCGGACCGGGACTAGCGGGGTGATGGGTACGCAGTATTTT. It translates to CACKRTGTSGVMGTQYF.

The chain joins TRBV6-2 or TRBV6-3 to TRBJ2-5; D is unresolved. The ends were cut back, 4 bases at V and 5 bases at J, with 8 bases in the middle. From germline, CDR1 is MNHEY and CDR2 SVGEGT. This CDR3 contains 12 residues. The CDR3 is CASSSPGETQYF. The CDR3 nucleotides are TGTGCCAGCAGTTCACCCGGGGAGACCCAGTACTTC.

V is TRBV7-2 and J is TRBJ1-5; no definite D call. Germline values: CDR1 SGHTA, CDR2 FQGNSA. The ends were cut back, 0 bases at V and 6 bases at J, with 6 bases in the middle. The CDR3 totals 13 residues. CDR3 sequence reads: CASSLARIQPQHF. The CDR3 DNA reads as TGTGCCAGCAGCTTAGCGAGGATTCAGCCCCAGCATTTT.

This sequence joins TRBV30 and TRBJ1-1, with a weak D call TRBD1 (5 bases). V was cut by 0 bases and J by 1 base, with 9 bases left in between. Germline V gene lookup returns CDR1 GTSNPN and CDR2 SVGIG (reference sequence). The CDR3 is 14 residues long. For the CDR3, the DNA is TGTGCCTGGAGTGTAGGGGTACCGAACACTGAAGCTTTCTTT. Translation: CAWSVGVPNTEAFF.

The chain couples TRBV7-3 to TRBJ1-1, with D perhaps matching TRBD1 (6 bases). V was clipped by 2 bases and J by 4 bases, with 11 bases between them. Germline-derived CDR1 and CDR2 are SGHTA and FQGTGA. This CDR3 comprises 14 residues. The CDR3 is CASSLGGVGTEAFF. The CDR3 nucleotides are TGTGCCAGCAGCTTAGGGGGCGTCGGCACTGAAGCTTTCTTT.

This chain links TRBV5-1 with TRBJ2-5, with 8 bases lining up with TRBD1. The CDR3 is 14 amino acids. Germline CDR1 is SGHRS and CDR2 is YFSETQ. With V trimmed by 4 bases and J by 1 base, 3 bases remained unmatched. The CDR3 sequence is CASSAGQVQETQYF. CDR3 sequence (DNA): TGCGCCAGCAGCGCGGGACAGGTCCAAGAGACCCAGTACTTC.

The rearrangement uses TRBV10-3 and TRBJ2-2, with a tentative D call TRBD2 (7 bases). Deletions cut 0 bases from V and 7 bases from J, with 15 bases between. CDR3 length: 16 residues. Germline-derived CDR1 and CDR2 are ENHRY and SYGVKD. The CDR3 loop is CAISESVGGLIGELFF. The CDR3 nucleotides read TGTGCCATCAGTGAGTCCGTGGGGGGGCTGATCGGGGAGCTGTTTTTT.

This chain links TRBV30 with TRBJ1-5, with TRBD1 identical over 8 bases. The germline V gene encodes CDR1 GTSNPN and CDR2 SVGIG (reference sequence). The V gene end was trimmed by 5 bases and the J gene end by 2 bases; junction bases not matched to a gene: 2. This CDR3 is 13 amino acids long. CDR3 residues: CAWDRGGNQPQHF. The CDR3 nucleotides read TGTGCCTGGGACAGGGGAGGCAATCAGCCCCAGCATTTT.

This chain connects TRBV30 to TRBJ1-1; 9 nucleotides align to TRBD1. Losses at the gene ends were 1 base for V and 10 bases for J; bases not matched to a gene: 4. The CDR3 extends over 12 amino acids. Germline loops: CDR1 GTSNPN, CDR2 SVGIG (reference sequence). The CDR3 bases are TGTGCCTGGAGTGAACAGGGGGCCAGAGCTTTCTTT. Translation: CAWSEQGARAFF.

This clone has only one observation. V and J are TRBV30 and TRBJ2-7; 7 bases agree with TRBD1. The V gene end was trimmed by 3 bases and the J gene end by 3 bases; junction bases not matched to a gene: 11. Germline lookup yields CDR1 GTSNPN and CDR2 SVGIG (reference sequence). There are 15 residues in the CDR3. CDR3 DNA sequence: TGTGCCTGGAGGCGACAGGGAGTATCTCACTACGAGCAGTACTTC. It is translated as CAWRRQGVSHYEQYF.

The rearrangement joins TRBV7-2 to TRBJ2-7, with D possibly being TRBD1 (6 bases). Trimming pared 0 bases from V and 4 bases from J, leaving 10 bases between. The CDR3 contains 14 residues. The germline V gene has CDR1 SGHTA and CDR2 FQGNSA. CDR3 DNA sequence: TGTGCCAGCAGCTTAGCCCGGACAGTTTACGAGCAGTACTTC. Protein product: CASSLARTVYEQYF.